Presented here are 32 T cell receptor beta chains from one specimen sequenced in a study of T cell responses to AZD1222 COVID-19 vaccine (dated by TCRdb to the early 2020s). Library creation used the immunoSEQ multiplex PCR assay. Held by TCRdb, this immuneACCESS table contains in-frame sequences only and omits some clones. Under half of the omission traces to an unresolved V gene where checked; the cause of the rest is unknown. Across this sample there are 99,000 or so clones, with roughly nine tenths seen only once. The ten top clones hold 35% to 45% of the sample. The label giving this sample's time point can be read as: about 28 days (+/-7) after the second vaccine dose. This specimen was peripheral blood, taken 28 days after the second AZD1222 dose. These receptors all stem from an adult who received the AZD1222 COVID-19 vaccine.

This chain links TRBV27 with TRBJ2-3; 11 bases match TRBD2. The CDR3 has 15 residues. Germline lookup yields CDR1 MNHEY and CDR2 SMNVEV (reference sequence). V trimming: 4 bases; J trimming: 6 bases; junction bases outside the gene matches: 6. The CDR3 coding sequence is TGTGCCAGCAGTTCCGGGACTAGCGGCGCGGATACGCAGTATTTT. This codes for CASSSGTSGADTQYF.

The chain combines TRBV20-1 with TRBJ1-5, with D perhaps TRBD1 (6 bases). The CDR3 consists of 15 residues. Looked up from germline, CDR1 is DFQATT and CDR2 is SNEGSKA (reference sequence). The ends were cut back, 6 bases at V and 5 bases at J, with 20 bases in the middle. The CDR3 region is CSASRAGVLDQPQHF. The CDR3 DNA is TGCAGTGCCAGTCGGGCAGGGGTGTTAGATCAGCCCCAGCATTTT.

The gene calls are TRBV28 and TRBJ1-5; 7 positions match TRBD1. CDR1 and CDR2 from the germline V gene are MDHEN and SYDVKM. V lost 6 bases to trimming and J lost 0 bases; unmatched junction nucleotides: 8. The CDR3 extends over 16 amino acids. The CDR3 sequence is CASSFRQGLSNQPQHF. The CDR3, as DNA: TGTGCCAGCAGCTTTAGACAGGGTCTTAGCAATCAGCCCCAGCATTTT.

The chain is built from TRBV18 and TRBJ2-1, with D unresolved. Germline values: CDR1 KGHSH, CDR2 LQKENI. Deletions cut 0 bases from V and 4 bases from J, with 13 bases between. The CDR3 contains 16 residues. DNA of the CDR3: TGTGCCAGCTCACCACCATCCAGCCCCCTATACAATGAGCAGTTCTTC. This codes for CASSPPSSPLYNEQFF.

This chain links TRBV28 with TRBJ2-7; 7 bases agree with TRBD1. The CDR3 has 15 amino acids. With V trimmed by 6 bases and J by 3 bases, 11 bases remained unmatched. CDR1 and CDR2 (germline): MDHEN, SYDVKM. The CDR3 spells CASSLTGLSDYEQYF. In DNA, the CDR3 is TGTGCCAGCAGCCTGACAGGGTTGTCCGACTACGAGCAGTACTTC.

V usage is TRBV30 and J usage is TRBJ1-5, with TRBD1 matching over 8 bases. This CDR3 is built from 16 residues. Germline assignment: CDR1 GTSNPN and CDR2 SVGIG (reference sequence). Trimming took 3 bases from V and 4 from J; bases not matched to a gene: 11. The CDR3 loop is CAWRPSIGQGNQPQHF. The CDR3 DNA is TGTGCCTGGAGGCCCTCGATCGGACAGGGAAATCAGCCCCAGCATTTT.

The chain combines TRBV5-1 with TRBJ2-1; perhaps TRBD2 as D (6 bases). From germline, CDR1 is SGHRS and CDR2 YFSETQ. The V gene lost 4 bases and the J gene lost 2 bases, with 16 bases spanning the gap. The CDR3 totals 16 residues. The DNA for the CDR3 is TGCGCCAGCAGCCCCGGAGCGGGTACGACCTACAATGAGCAGTTCTTC. Translated, it gives CASSPGAGTTYNEQFF.

The V and J genes are TRBV20-1 and TRBJ2-3; the D is unclear. Germline loops: CDR1 DFQATT, CDR2 SNEGSKA (reference sequence). This CDR3 contains 11 residues. V gave up 3 bases and J gave up 6 bases, with 7 bases separating them. CDR3 protein: CSARRQDTQYF. CDR3 DNA: TGCAGTGCTAGGCGGCAGGATACGCAGTATTTT.

The chain joins TRBV5-8 to TRBJ1-5, with no clear D. CDR1 SGHTS and CDR2 YDEGEE come from the germline V gene. The CDR3 loop spans 17 amino acids. Deletions cut 0 bases from V and 4 bases from J, with 17 bases between. CDR3 sequence (DNA): TGTGCCAGCAGCTTGGCCTATACGGGTGCGGGAAATCAGCCCCAGCATTTT. It codes for CASSLAYTGAGNQPQHF.

This chain links TRBV28 with TRBJ2-1, with D hard to call. V gave up 7 bases and J gave up 0 bases, with 13 bases separating them. The germline gives CDR1 MDHEN, CDR2 SYDVKM. CDR3 length equals 15 residues. The CDR3 DNA follows: TGTGCCAGCACAAGCGTCGAGAGCTCCTACAATGAGCAGTTCTTC. Translated, it gives CASTSVESSYNEQFF.

The count of this clone is one. The CDR3 is CASSILAASTPRPQHF. CDR3 bases: TGTGCCAGTAGTATACTAGCCGCCAGCACGCCTCGGCCCCAGCATTTT. This sequence joins TRBV19 and TRBJ1-5; D call uncertain. Germline CDR1 and CDR2: LNHDA and SQIVND (reference sequence). V was clipped by 2 bases and J by 9 bases, with 20 bases between them. The CDR3 has 16 residues.

V and J are TRBV9 and TRBJ2-3, with 14 bases identical to TRBD2. The V and J ends lost 4 bases and 4 bases, in that order; junction bases with no gene match: 8. This CDR3 has 17 amino acids. CDR1 is SGDLS and CDR2 is YYNGEE in the germline V gene. This CDR3 is CASSTEGTSGSADTQYF. In nucleotides, the CDR3 is TGTGCCAGCAGCACGGAGGGGACTAGCGGGAGTGCAGATACGCAGTATTTT. The full variable domain, with the rest looked up from reference TRBV9 and TRBJ2-3, is DSGVTQTPKHLITATGQRVTLRCSPRSGDLSVYWYQQSLDQGLQFLIQYYNGEERAKGNILERFSAQQFPDLHSELNLSSLELGDSALYFCASSTEGTSGSADTQYFGPGTRLTVL.

The CDR3 reads CASSFLGGQGNEAFF. The CDR3 DNA reads TGTGCCAGCAGTTTCCTAGGAGGACAGGGGAATGAAGCTTTCTTT. This chain uses TRBV28 with TRBJ1-1; 9 bases are a match to TRBD1. The germline V gene has CDR1 MDHEN and CDR2 SYDVKM. Losses at the gene ends were 3 bases for V and 7 bases for J; bases not matched to a gene: 9. The CDR3 totals 15 residues. Looking up the rest from reference TRBV28 and TRBJ1-1 gives the full variable domain: DVKVTQSSRYLVKRTGEKVFLECVQDMDHENMFWYRQDPGLGLRLIYFSYDVKMKEKGDIPEGYSVSREKKERFSLILESASTNQTSMYLCASSFLGGQGNEAFFGQGTRLTVV.

This clone showed up just once. The CDR3 DNA follows: TGTGCCACCAGTGGAGGACAGGGGTCTTTTGAGACCCAGTACTTC. This sequence encodes CATSGGQGSFETQYF. The chain carries TRBV24-1 and TRBJ2-5; 9 bases fit TRBD1. The CDR3 sequence is 15 residues long. Germline CDR1 reads KGHDR; CDR2 reads SFDVKD. V was clipped by 5 bases and J by 5 bases; unmatched bases: 8.

The genes are TRBV30 and TRBJ1-3; possible D gene TRBD1, 5 bases. Trimming took 3 bases from V and 4 from J, leaving 13 bases between them. Germline loops: CDR1 GTSNPN, CDR2 SVGIG (reference sequence). The CDR3 length is 14 residues. CDR3 amino acids: CAWSRVGEGNTIYF. CDR3 bases: TGTGCCTGGAGCAGGGTCGGTGAAGGAAACACCATATATTTT. Full variable domain (remainder filled in from reference TRBV30 and TRBJ1-3): SQTIHQWPATLVQPVGSPLSLECTVEGTSNPNLYWYRQAAGRGLQLLFYSVGIGQISSEVPQNLSASRPQDRQFILSSKKLLLSDSGFYLCAWSRVGEGNTIYFGEGSWLTVV.

The chain recombines TRBV18 with TRBJ2-7, with 7 positions matching TRBD1. The CDR3 is made up of 14 amino acids. Looked up from germline, CDR1 is KGHSH and CDR2 is LQKENI. V lost 1 base, J lost 4 bases, and 4 bases stayed unmatched. The CDR3 nucleotides read TGTGCCAGCTCACCACGTAGGGACAGTTACGAGCAGTACTTC. It specifies CASSPRRDSYEQYF.

The CDR3 bases are TGTGCCAGCAGCTCAGATAGCTGGGGAGGGACAGGGGATATTCAGCCCCAGCATTTT. Its translation is CASSSDSWGGTGDIQPQHF. The chain joins TRBV11-3 to TRBJ1-5, with 10 bases lining up with TRBD1. The ends lost 4 bases at V and 6 bases at J; junction bases unmatched: 18. CDR1 SGHNT and CDR2 YENEEA come from the germline V gene. The CDR3 runs to 19 residues. The full variable domain, rest sourced from reference TRBV11-3 and TRBJ1-5, is EAGVVQSPRYKIIEKKQPVAFWCNPISGHNTLYWYLQNLGQGPELLIRYENEEAVDDSQLPKDRFSAERLKGVDSTLKIQPAELGDSAVYLCASSSDSWGGTGDIQPQHFGDGTRLSIL.

The CDR3, as DNA: TGTGCCAGCAGCTTACTCCGGTTGGCCGGGGAGCTGTTTTTT. Its translation: CASSLLRLAGELFF. The V call is TRBV11-2, the J call TRBJ2-2, with D unclear. The CDR3 runs 14 residues. CDR1 is SGHAT, CDR2 FQNNGV, per germline. Trimming stripped 2 bases from V and 6 bases from J, with 10 bases between.

The chain joins TRBV7-2 to TRBJ2-5; perhaps D is TRBD1 or TRBD2 (5 bases each). V lost 1 base, J lost 5 bases, and 11 bases lay in between. The CDR3 consists of 14 residues. Germline loops: CDR1 SGHTA, CDR2 FQGNSA. CDR3 loop: CASSLGGAYETQYF. The DNA for the CDR3 is TGTGCCAGCAGCTTAGGAGGGGCATACGAGACCCAGTACTTC.

This chain joins TRBV10-2 and TRBJ1-1, with D tentatively TRBD1 (6 bases). Germline CDR1 is WSHSY and CDR2 is SAAADI. The CDR3 totals 15 residues. The ends were cut back, 6 bases at V and 1 base at J, with 15 bases in the middle. The CDR3 bases are TGCGCCAGCAGGACGCAGGGGTCGGGGAACACTGAAGCTTTCTTT. Protein product: CASRTQGSGNTEAFF.

This clone has only one observation. V is TRBV10-3 and J is TRBJ2-7; 7 bases fit TRBD2. Per the germline V gene, CDR1 is ENHRY and CDR2 is SYGVKD. This CDR3 is built from 13 residues. Trimming took 4 bases from V and 3 from J; bases not matched to a gene: 3. The CDR3 nucleotides read TGTGCCATCAGTGTCGGGGAGGGCTACGAGCAGTACTTC. Its protein is CAISVGEGYEQYF.

In DNA form, the CDR3 reads TGTGCCAGCAGTTTACTACGGGATACTGAAGCTTTCTTT. This codes for CASSLLRDTEAFF. The chain employs TRBV27 and TRBJ1-1, with D unclear. The germline V gene encodes CDR1 MNHEY and CDR2 SMNVEV (reference sequence). The CDR3 has 13 amino acids. V shed 2 bases and J shed 5 bases, with 9 bases lying between them.

The chain combines TRBV7-2 with TRBJ1-1; TRBD1 is a possible D gene (5 bases). The V end lost 1 base, the J end lost 1 base, and 10 bases lay between the germline ends. The CDR3 is 15 amino acids. Germline CDR1 reads SGHTA; CDR2 reads FQGNSA. DNA for the CDR3: TGTGCCAGCAGCTTAGGTGGGACGGGGAACACTGAAGCTTTCTTT. Amino acid sequence: CASSLGGTGNTEAFF.

The rearrangement links TRBV28 to TRBJ2-2; D is ambiguous. Trimming removed 7 bases from V and 1 base from J, with 4 bases in between. This CDR3 has 12 amino acids. The germline CDR1 and CDR2 sequences are MDHEN and SYDVKM. The DNA of the CDR3 is TGTGCCAGCAACCGGAACACCGGGGAGCTGTTTTTT. Translating gives CASNRNTGELFF.

The chain joins TRBV6-5 to TRBJ2-2, with TRBD2 as a possible D gene (6 bases). Germline CDR1 is MNHEY and CDR2 is SVGAGI. The CDR3 contains 15 residues. Trimming left V 7 bases short and J 0 bases short, with 12 bases between. CDR3 sequence reads: CASTSLATNTGELFF. Written as DNA, the CDR3 is TGTGCCAGCACCTCTCTAGCGACGAACACCGGGGAGCTGTTTTTT.

The CDR3 region is CASSFPIGVTSGSQNTQYF. CDR3 coding DNA: TGTGCCAGCAGTTTCCCTATAGGGGTTACTAGCGGGAGCCAGAATACGCAGTATTTT. The gene calls are TRBV28 and TRBJ2-3; 11 bases match TRBD2. J gave up 7 bases and V 3 bases, and 18 bases lay outside the gene matches. Germline assignment: CDR1 MDHEN and CDR2 SYDVKM. This CDR3 comprises 19 residues.

The genes are TRBV2 and TRBJ1-5, with TRBD1 as a possible D gene (5 bases). The CDR3 consists of 12 residues. Trimming stripped 11 bases from V and 6 bases from J, with 14 bases between. Germline CDR1 is SNHLY and CDR2 is FYNNEI. The CDR3 reads CAGRGGGQPQHF. DNA for the CDR3: TGTGCCGGGCGCGGGGGAGGTCAGCCCCAGCATTTT.

This chain links TRBV28 with TRBJ2-7; unclear D gene. This CDR3 has 13 residues. V shed 8 bases and J shed 0 bases, with 11 bases lying between them. In germline, CDR1 is MDHEN, CDR2 SYDVKM. CDR3 in amino acids: CASGPASSYEQYF. The CDR3 coding sequence is TGTGCCAGCGGTCCAGCGAGCTCCTACGAGCAGTACTTC.

This chain links TRBV7-2 with TRBJ1-6; D ambiguous. This CDR3 contains 15 residues. Germline assignment: CDR1 SGHTA and CDR2 FQGNSA. V was clipped by 1 base and J by 9 bases, with 13 bases between them. CDR3 coding DNA: TGTGCCAGCAGCTTAGTAACCCAGGCTGGTTCACCCCTCCACTTT. It encodes CASSLVTQAGSPLHF.

This chain's CDR3 is CASSWDRAYSNQPQHF. In DNA, the CDR3 is TGTGCCAGCAGTTGGGACAGGGCATATAGCAATCAGCCCCAGCATTTT. The chain uses TRBV28 and TRBJ1-5, with 9 bases lining up with TRBD1. Germline V gene sequence: CDR1 MDHEN, CDR2 SYDVKM. Trimming at V came to 4 bases and at J to 0 bases, leaving 4 bases not matched to a gene. This CDR3 has 16 amino acids.

This rearrangement joins TRBV5-1 to TRBJ2-2, with 10 bases lining up with TRBD2. The CDR3 extends over 16 amino acids. V shed 0 bases, J shed 6 bases, and the junction held 5 bases outside the gene matches. Germline CDR1 reads SGHRS; CDR2 reads YFSETQ. CDR3 DNA sequence: TGCGCCAGCAGCTTGGGGATAGCGGGAGGTTCCGGGGAGCTGTTTTTT. Amino acids: CASSLGIAGGSGELFF.

In its sample, this clone was seen once. V usage is TRBV7-9 and J usage is TRBJ2-2; D is unresolved. The CDR3 has 14 residues. The germline CDR1 and CDR2 sequences are SEHNR and FQNEAQ (reference sequence). Trimming took off 2 bases at V and 1 base at J, with 5 bases between the two ends. The CDR3 DNA reads as TGTGCCAGCAGCTTATCAGGGAACACCGGGGAGCTGTTTTTT. Translating gives CASSLSGNTGELFF. Full variable domain (outside the CDR3, taken from reference TRBV7-9 and TRBJ2-2): DTGVSQNPRHKITKRGQNVTFRCDPISEHNRLYWYRQTLGQGPEFLTYFQNEAQLEKSRLLSDRFSAERPKGSFSTLEIQRTEQGDSAMYLCASSLSGNTGELFFGEGSRLTVL.